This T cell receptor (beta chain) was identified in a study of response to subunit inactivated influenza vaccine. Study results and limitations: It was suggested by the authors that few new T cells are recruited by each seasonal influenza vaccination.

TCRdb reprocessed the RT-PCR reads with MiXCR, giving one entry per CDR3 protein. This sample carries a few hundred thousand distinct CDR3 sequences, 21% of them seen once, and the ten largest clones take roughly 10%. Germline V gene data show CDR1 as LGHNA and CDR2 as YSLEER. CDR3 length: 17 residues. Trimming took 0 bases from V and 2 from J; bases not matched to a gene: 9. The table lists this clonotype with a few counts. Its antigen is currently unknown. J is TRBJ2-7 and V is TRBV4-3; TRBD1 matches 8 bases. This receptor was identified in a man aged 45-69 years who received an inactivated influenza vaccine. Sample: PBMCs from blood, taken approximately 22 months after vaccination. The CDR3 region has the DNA TGCGCCAGCAGCCAAGAGAGGTTCGGGACAGGCACCTACGAGCAGTACTTC. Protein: CASSQERFGTGTYEQYF.